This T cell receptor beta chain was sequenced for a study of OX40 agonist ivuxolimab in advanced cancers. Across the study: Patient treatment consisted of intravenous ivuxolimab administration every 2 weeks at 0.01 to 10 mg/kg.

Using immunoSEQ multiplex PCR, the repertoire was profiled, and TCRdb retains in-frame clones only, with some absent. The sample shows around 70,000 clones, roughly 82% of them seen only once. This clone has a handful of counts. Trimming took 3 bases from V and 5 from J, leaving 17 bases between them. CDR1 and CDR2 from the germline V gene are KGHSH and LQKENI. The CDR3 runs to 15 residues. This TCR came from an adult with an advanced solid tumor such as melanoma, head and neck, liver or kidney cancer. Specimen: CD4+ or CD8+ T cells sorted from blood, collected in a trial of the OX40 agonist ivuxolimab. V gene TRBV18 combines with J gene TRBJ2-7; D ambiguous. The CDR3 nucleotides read TGTGCCAGCTCACCGGGCGGCGGCCCGCTGGACGAGCAGTACTTC. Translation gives CASSPGGGPLDEQYF.